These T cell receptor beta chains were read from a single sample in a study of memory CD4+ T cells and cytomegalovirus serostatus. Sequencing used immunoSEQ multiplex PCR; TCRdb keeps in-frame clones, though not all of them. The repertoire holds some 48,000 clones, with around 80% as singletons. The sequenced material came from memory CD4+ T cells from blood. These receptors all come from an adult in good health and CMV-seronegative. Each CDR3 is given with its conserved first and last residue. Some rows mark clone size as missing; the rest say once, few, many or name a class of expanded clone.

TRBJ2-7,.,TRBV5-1,CASSLEGQVTYEQYF
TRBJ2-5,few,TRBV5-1,CASSWPGHFQETQYF
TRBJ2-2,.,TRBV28,CASTLGGGETGELFF
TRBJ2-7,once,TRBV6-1,CASSSTANGVEQYF
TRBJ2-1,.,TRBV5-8,CASSARSGTGKSNEQFF
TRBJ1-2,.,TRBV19,CASSILQPRGYTF
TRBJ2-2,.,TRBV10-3,CAISETRTGATGELFF
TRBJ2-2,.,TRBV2,CASSKGDRPHTGELFF
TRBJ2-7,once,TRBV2,CAVVGTSGRYEQYF
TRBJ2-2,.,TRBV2,CASSEDRGGNGELFF
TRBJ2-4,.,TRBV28,CASRASGSHGAKNIQYF